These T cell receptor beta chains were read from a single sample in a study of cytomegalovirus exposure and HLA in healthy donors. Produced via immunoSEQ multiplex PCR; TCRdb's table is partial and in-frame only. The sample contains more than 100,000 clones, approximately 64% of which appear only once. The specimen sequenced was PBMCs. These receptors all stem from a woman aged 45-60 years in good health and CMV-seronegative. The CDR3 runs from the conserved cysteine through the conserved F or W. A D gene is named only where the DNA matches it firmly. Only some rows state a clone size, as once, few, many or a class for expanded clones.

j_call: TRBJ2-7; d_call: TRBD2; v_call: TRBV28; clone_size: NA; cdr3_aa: CASTRPLAGSYEQYF; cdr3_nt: TGTGCCAGCACTCGCCCCTTAGCGGGGTCCTACGAGCAGTACTTC
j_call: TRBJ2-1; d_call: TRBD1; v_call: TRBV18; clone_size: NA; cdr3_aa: CASSPMAGQGINEQFF; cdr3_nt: TGTGCCAGCTCACCGATGGCGGGACAGGGTATCAATGAGCAGTTCTTC
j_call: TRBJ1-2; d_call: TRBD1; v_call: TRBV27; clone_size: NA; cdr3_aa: CASRWTGGTWGYTF; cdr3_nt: TGTGCCAGCAGATGGACAGGGGGTACCTGGGGCTACACCTTC
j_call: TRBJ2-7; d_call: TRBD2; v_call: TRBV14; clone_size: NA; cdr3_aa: CASSQTSGMPWEQYF; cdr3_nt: TGTGCCAGCAGCCAAACTAGCGGGATGCCTTGGGAGCAGTACTTC
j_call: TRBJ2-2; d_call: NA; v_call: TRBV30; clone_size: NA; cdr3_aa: CAWGLANTGELFF; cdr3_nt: TGTGCCTGGGGACTGGCGAACACCGGGGAGCTGTTTTTT
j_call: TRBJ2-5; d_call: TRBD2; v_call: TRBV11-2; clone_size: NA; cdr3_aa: CASNGLASSQYF; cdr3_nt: TGTGCCAGCAACGGACTAGCTAGTTCTCAGTACTTC
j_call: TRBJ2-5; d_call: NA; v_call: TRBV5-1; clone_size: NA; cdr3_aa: CASSLAVLGISETQYF; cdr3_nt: TGCGCCAGCAGCTTGGCCGTTCTCGGGATCTCAGAGACCCAGTACTTC
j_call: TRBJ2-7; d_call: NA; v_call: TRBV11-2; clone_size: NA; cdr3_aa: CASSFLQGYEQYF; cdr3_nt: TGTGCCAGCAGCTTCTTACAGGGTTACGAGCAGTACTTC
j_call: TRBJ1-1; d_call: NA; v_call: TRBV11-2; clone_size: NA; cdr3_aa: CASSQLTEAFF; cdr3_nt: TGTGCCAGCAGCCAACTTACTGAAGCTTTCTTT
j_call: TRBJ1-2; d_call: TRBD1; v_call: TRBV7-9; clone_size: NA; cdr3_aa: CASSWGDSNYGYTF; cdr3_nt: TGTGCCAGCAGCTGGGGGGACAGTAACTATGGCTACACCTTC
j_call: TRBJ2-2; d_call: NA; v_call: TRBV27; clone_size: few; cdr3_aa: CASSLAAGIVTGELFF; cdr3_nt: TGTGCCAGCAGTTTGGCCGCGGGAATTGTCACCGGGGAGCTGTTTTTT
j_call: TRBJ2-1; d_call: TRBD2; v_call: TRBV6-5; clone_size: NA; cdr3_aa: CASSYRTSGEQFF; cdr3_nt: TGTGCCAGCAGTTACAGGACTAGCGGGGAGCAGTTCTTC